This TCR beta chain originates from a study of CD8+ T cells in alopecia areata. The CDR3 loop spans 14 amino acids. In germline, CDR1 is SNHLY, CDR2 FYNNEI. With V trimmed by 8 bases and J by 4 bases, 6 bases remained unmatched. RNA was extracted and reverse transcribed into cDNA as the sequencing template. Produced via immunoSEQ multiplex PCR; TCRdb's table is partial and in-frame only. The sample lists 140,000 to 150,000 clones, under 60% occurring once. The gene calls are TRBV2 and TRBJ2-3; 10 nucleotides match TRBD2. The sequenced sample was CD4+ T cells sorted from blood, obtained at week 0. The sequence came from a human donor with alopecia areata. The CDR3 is CASFSGGAADTQYF. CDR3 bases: TGTGCCAGCTTCAGCGGGGGGGCGGCAGATACGCAGTATTTT.